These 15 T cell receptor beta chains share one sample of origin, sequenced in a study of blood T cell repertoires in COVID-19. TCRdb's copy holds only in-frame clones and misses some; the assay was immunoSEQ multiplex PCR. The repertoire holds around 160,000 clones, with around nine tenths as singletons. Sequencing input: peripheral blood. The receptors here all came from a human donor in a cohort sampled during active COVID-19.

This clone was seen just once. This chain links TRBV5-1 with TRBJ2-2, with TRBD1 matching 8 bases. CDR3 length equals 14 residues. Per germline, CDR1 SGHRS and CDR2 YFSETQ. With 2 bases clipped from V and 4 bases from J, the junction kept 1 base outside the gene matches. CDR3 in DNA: TGCGCCAGCAGCTTCGGACAGGGCACCGGGGAGCTGTTTTTT. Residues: CASSFGQGTGELFF.

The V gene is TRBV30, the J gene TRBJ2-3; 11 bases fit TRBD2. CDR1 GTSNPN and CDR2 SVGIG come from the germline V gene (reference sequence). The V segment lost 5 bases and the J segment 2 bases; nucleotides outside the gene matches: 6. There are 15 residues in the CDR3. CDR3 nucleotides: TGTGCCTGGGGGGCTAGCGGGGGGCCCACAGATACGCAGTATTTT. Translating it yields CAWGASGGPTDTQYF.

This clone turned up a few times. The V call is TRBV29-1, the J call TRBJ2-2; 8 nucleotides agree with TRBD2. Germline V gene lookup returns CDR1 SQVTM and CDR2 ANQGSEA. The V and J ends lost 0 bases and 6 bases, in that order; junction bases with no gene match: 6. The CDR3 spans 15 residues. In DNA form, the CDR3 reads TGCAGCGTTGAAGAGAGGGGGACTAGACCCGGGGAGCTGTTTTTT. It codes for CSVEERGTRPGELFF.

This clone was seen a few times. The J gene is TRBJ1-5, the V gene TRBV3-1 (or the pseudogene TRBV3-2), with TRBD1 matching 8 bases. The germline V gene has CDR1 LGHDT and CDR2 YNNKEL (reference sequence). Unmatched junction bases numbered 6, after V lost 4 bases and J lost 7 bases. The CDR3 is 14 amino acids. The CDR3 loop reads CASSPDRVEQPQHF. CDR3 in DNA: TGTGCCAGCAGCCCGGACAGGGTGGAGCAGCCCCAGCATTTT.

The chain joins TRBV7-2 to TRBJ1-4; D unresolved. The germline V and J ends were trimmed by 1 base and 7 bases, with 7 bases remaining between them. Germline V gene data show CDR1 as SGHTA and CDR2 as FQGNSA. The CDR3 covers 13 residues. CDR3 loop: CASSLEAGEKLFF. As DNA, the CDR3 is TGTGCCAGCAGCTTAGAGGCGGGTGAAAAACTGTTTTTT.

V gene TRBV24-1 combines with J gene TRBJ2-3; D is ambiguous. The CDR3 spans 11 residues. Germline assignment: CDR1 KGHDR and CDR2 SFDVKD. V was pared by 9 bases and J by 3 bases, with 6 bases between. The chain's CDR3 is CATARTDTQYF. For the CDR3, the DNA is TGTGCCACCGCCCGGACAGATACGCAGTATTTT.

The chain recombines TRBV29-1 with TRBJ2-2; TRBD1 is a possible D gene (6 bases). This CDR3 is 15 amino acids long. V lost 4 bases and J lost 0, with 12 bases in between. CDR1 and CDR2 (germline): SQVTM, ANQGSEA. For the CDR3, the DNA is TGCAGCGTTGGAGGGGGTAGAACGAACACCGGGGAGCTGTTTTTT. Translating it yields CSVGGGRTNTGELFF.

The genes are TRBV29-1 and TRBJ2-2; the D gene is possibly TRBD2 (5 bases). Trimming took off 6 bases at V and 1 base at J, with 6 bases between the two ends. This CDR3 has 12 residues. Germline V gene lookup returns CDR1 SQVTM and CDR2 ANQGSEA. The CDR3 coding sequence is TGCAGCGTGGGAGAGAACACCGGGGAGCTGTTTTTT. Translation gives CSVGENTGELFF.

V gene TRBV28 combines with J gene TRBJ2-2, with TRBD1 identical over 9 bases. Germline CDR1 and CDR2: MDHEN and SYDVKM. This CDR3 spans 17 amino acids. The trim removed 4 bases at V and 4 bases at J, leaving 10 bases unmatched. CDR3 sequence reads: CASSSRDRAAVTGELFF. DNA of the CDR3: TGTGCCAGCAGTTCCCGGGACAGGGCAGCAGTCACCGGGGAGCTGTTTTTT.

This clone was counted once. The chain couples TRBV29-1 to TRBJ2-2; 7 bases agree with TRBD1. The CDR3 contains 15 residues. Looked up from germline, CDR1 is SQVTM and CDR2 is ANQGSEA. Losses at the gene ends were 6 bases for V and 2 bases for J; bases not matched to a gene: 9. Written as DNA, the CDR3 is TGCAGCGTAACGCTCCGGGACAGAAACACCGGGGAGCTGTTTTTT. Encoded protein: CSVTLRDRNTGELFF.

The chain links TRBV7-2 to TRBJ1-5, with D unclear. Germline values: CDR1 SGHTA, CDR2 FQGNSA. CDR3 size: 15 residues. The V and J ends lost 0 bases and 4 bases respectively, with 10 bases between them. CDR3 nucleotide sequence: TGTGCCAGCAGCTTAGCTAGCGCCCGAAATCAGCCCCAGCATTTT. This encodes CASSLASARNQPQHF.

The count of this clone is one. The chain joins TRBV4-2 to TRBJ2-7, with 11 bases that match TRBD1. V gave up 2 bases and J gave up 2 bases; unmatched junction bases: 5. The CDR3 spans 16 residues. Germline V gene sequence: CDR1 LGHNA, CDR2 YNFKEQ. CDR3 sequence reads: CASSQPSGQGAYEQYF. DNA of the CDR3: TGTGCCAGCAGCCAACCCTCGGGACAGGGGGCCTACGAGCAGTACTTC.

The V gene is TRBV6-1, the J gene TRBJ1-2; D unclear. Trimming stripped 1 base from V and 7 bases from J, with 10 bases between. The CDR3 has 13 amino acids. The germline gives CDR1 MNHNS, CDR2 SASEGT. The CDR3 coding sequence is TGTGCCAGCAGTGAAGGTCGGGATCTTGGCTACACCTTC. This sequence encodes CASSEGRDLGYTF.

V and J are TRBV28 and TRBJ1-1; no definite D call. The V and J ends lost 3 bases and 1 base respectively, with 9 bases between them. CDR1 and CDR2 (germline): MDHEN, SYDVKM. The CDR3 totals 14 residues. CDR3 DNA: TGTGCCAGCAGTTTTCACAGTTCGAACACTGAAGCTTTCTTT. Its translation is CASSFHSSNTEAFF.

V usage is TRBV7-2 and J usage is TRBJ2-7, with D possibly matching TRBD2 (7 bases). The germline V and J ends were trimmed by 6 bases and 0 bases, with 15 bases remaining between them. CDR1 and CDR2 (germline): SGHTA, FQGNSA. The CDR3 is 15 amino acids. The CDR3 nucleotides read TGTGCCAGCAGACGGGGGGCTGCCAGCTCCTACGAGCAGTACTTC. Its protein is CASRRGAASSYEQYF.